Following are 14 T cell receptor beta chains from one sample sequenced in a study of blood T cell repertoires in COVID-19. Clones were read by immunoSEQ multiplex PCR, and TCRdb kept only the in-frame ones, dropping some. The sample has about 68,000 clones; more than 80% are singletons. Sequenced input: peripheral blood. The receptors were sampled from a man aged 45 to 65 with acute or convalescent COVID-19.

The V call is TRBV7-2, the J call TRBJ2-2; 7 bases are shared with TRBD1. Unmatched junction bases numbered 9, after V lost 2 bases and J lost 6 bases. Per the germline V gene, CDR1 is SGHTA and CDR2 is FQGNSA. The CDR3 totals 16 residues. The CDR3 sequence: CASSLRGGNSPGELFF. The CDR3 nucleotides are TGTGCCAGCAGCTTAAGAGGGGGCAATAGTCCCGGGGAGCTGTTTTTT.

The CDR3 DNA reads TGTGCCAGTAGGGCAGGGAACACCTACGAGCAGTACTTC. Its protein product is CASRAGNTYEQYF. V usage is TRBV19 and J usage is TRBJ2-7; a weak D match, TRBD1 (5 bases). Germline assignment: CDR1 LNHDA and CDR2 SQIVND (reference sequence). This CDR3 has 13 residues. V lost 6 bases and J lost 2, with 11 bases in between.

The V and J genes are TRBV3-1 (or the pseudogene TRBV3-2) and TRBJ2-1; D possibly corresponds to TRBD1 (6 bases). This CDR3 region has 13 residues. The germline V and J ends were trimmed by 1 base and 9 bases, with 10 bases remaining between them. Germline loops: CDR1 LGHDT, CDR2 YNNKEL (reference sequence). CDR3 nucleotide sequence: TGTGCCAGCAGCCAAGCAGGGGTTGGTGAGCAGTTCTTC. This gives the protein CASSQAGVGEQFF.

The CDR3 DNA reads TGTGCCAGCAGTGAATCCCCTACAGACAATGAGCAGTTCTTC. This gives the protein CASSESPTDNEQFF. This chain joins TRBV6-1 and TRBJ2-1; no definite D call. This CDR3 has 14 residues. Trimming pared 2 bases from V and 5 bases from J, leaving 10 bases between. In germline, CDR1 is MNHNS, CDR2 SASEGT.

J is TRBJ2-1 and V is TRBV30; no reliable D call. V shed 4 bases and J shed 11 bases, with 15 bases lying between them. This CDR3 is 12 amino acids long. Germline CDR1 and CDR2: GTSNPN and SVGIG (reference sequence). The CDR3 loop is CAWNGRRGKQFF. As DNA, the CDR3 is TGTGCCTGGAACGGAAGGCGCGGAAAGCAGTTCTTC.

The rearrangement links TRBV7-3 to TRBJ2-2; 9 bases match TRBD1. V trimming: 5 bases; J trimming: 6 bases; junction bases outside the gene matches: 16. The CDR3 spans 18 residues. Germline lookup yields CDR1 SGHTA and CDR2 FQGTGA. CDR3 in amino acids: CASSEYRGPGSSAGELFF. CDR3 DNA sequence: TGTGCCAGCAGCGAGTACAGGGGGCCAGGGTCCTCAGCCGGGGAGCTGTTTTTT.

This clone has a single count. J is TRBJ2-2 and V is TRBV7-3, with 15 bases fitting TRBD2. The CDR3 extends over 20 amino acids. Trimming at V came to 3 bases and at J to 5 bases, leaving 13 bases not matched to a gene. Germline V gene sequence: CDR1 SGHTA, CDR2 FQGTGA. CDR3 amino acids: CASSFTGTSGRRLATGELFF. The CDR3 nucleotides read TGTGCCAGCAGCTTCACCGGGACTAGCGGGAGGAGGCTGGCGACCGGGGAGCTGTTTTTT.

This sequence joins TRBV28 and TRBJ1-1; 7 nucleotides line up with TRBD1. The CDR3 is made up of 16 amino acids. Germline V CDR1 and CDR2: MDHEN, SYDVKM. V lost 6 bases, J lost 2 bases, and 12 bases stayed unmatched. The CDR3, as DNA: TGTGCCAGCAGGGGGTTGACAGGGTCTGGCAACACTGAAGCTTTCTTT. Its translation: CASRGLTGSGNTEAFF.

The chain couples TRBV6-5 to TRBJ1-2; D call uncertain. The germline CDR1 and CDR2 sequences are MNHEY and SVGAGI. The ends were cut back, 7 bases at V and 7 bases at J, with 10 bases in the middle. The CDR3 consists of 11 residues. The CDR3 spells CASNPSVGYTF. CDR3 nucleotide sequence: TGTGCCAGCAACCCTTCGGTTGGCTACACCTTC.

V gene TRBV6-1 combines with J gene TRBJ1-6; 7 positions match TRBD1. Germline loops: CDR1 MNHNS, CDR2 SASEGT. The ends lost 2 bases at V and 7 bases at J; junction bases unmatched: 5. This CDR3 contains 15 residues. The CDR3 reads CASSESRGGNSPLHF. As DNA, the CDR3 is TGTGCCAGCAGTGAATCACGAGGGGGCAATTCACCCCTCCACTTT.

The genes are TRBV6-5 and TRBJ1-2; 9 bases fit TRBD1. CDR1 and CDR2 from the germline V gene are MNHEY and SVGAGI. The CDR3 totals 16 residues. With 0 bases clipped from V and 3 bases from J, the junction kept 5 bases outside the gene matches. The CDR3 loop reads CASSYSETGGYYGYTF. Here the CDR3 DNA reads TGTGCCAGCAGTTACTCGGAGACAGGGGGTTACTATGGCTACACCTTC.

This clone was seen only once. The rearrangement links TRBV5-5 to TRBJ2-5; no definite D call. CDR3 length: 13 residues. Germline V gene data show CDR1 as SGHKS and CDR2 as YYEKEE (reference sequence). The V end was cut by 1 base, the J end by 5 bases, with 9 bases between. CDR3 sequence reads: CASSLPLGETQYF. DNA for the CDR3: TGTGCCAGCAGCTTGCCCCTCGGTGAGACCCAGTACTTC. The variable domain in full, completed from reference TRBV5-5 and TRBJ2-5, reads DAGVTQSPTHLIKTRGQQVTLRCSPISGHKSVSWYQQVLGQGPQFIFQYYEKEERGRGNFPDRFSARQFPNYSSELNVNALLLGDSALYLCASSLPLGETQYFGPGTRLLVL.

The chain links TRBV9 to TRBJ1-5; 9 nucleotides align to TRBD1. V gave up 4 bases and J gave up 0 bases; unmatched junction bases: 2. This CDR3 comprises 15 residues. Germline V gene sequence: CDR1 SGDLS, CDR2 YYNGEE. The CDR3 bases are TGTGCCAGCAGCTGGACAGGGGATAGCAATCAGCCCCAGCATTTT. Its protein product is CASSWTGDSNQPQHF.

The V gene is TRBV12-3 or TRBV12-4, the J gene TRBJ2-1; 7 nucleotides match TRBD2. The CDR3 has 12 residues. V shed 6 bases, J shed 10 bases, and the junction held 6 bases outside the gene matches. CDR3 region: CASRPGGGEQFF. The CDR3 nucleotides are TGTGCCAGCAGGCCGGGAGGCGGAGAGCAGTTCTTC.